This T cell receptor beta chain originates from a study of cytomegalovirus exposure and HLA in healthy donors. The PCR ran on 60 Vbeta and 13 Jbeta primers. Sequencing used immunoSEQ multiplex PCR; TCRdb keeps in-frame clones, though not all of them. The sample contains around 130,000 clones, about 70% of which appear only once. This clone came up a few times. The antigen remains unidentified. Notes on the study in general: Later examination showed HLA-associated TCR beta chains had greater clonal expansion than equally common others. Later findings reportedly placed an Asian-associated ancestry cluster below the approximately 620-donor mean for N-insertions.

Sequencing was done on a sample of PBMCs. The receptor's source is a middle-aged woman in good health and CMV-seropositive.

The CDR3 region has the DNA TGTGCCAGCTCAGACAGAACAGGGGGCGGCTACGAGCAGTACTTC. Translation: CASSDRTGGGYEQYF. The chain uses TRBV18 and TRBJ2-7; 9 bases align to TRBD1. Germline trimming cut 5 bases from V and 3 bases from J; bases unmatched to any gene: 8. Germline CDR1 KGHSH, CDR2 LQKENI. The CDR3 is 15 residues long.